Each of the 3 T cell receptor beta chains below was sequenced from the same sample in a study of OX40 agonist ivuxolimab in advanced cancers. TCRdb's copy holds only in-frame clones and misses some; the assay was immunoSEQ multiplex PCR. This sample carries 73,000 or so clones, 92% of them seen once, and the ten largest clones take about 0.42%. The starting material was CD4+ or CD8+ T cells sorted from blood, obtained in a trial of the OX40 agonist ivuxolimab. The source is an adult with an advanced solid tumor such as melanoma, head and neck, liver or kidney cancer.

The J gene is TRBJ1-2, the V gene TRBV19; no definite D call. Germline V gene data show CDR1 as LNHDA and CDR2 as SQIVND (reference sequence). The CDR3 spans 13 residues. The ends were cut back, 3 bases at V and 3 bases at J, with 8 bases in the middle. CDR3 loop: CASSITVDYGYTF. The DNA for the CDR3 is TGTGCCAGTAGTATTACAGTAGACTATGGCTACACCTTC. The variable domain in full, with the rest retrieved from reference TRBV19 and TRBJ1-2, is DGGITQSPKYLFRKEGQNVTLSCEQNLNHDAMYWYRQDPGQGLRLIYYSQIVNDFQKGDIAEGYSVSREKKESFPLTVTSAQKNPTAFYLCASSITVDYGYTFGSGTRLTVV.

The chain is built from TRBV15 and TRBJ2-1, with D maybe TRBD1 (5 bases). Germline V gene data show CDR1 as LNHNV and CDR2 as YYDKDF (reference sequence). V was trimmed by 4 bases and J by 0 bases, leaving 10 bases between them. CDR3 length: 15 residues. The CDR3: CATSKDISSYNEQFF. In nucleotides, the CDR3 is TGTGCCACCAGCAAGGACATAAGCTCCTACAATGAGCAGTTCTTC.

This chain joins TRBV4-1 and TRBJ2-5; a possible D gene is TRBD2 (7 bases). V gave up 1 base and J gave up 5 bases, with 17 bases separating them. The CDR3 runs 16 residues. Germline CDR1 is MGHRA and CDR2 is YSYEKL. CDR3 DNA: TGCGCCAGCAGCCAAGCCCAAGGGGGGGTCGGGGAGACCCAGTACTTC. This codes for CASSQAQGGVGETQYF.